Listed below are T cell receptor beta chains from one sample, sequenced in a study of human CD8 memory T cell subsets. TCRdb reworked the 5' RACE reads into one entry per CDR3 protein, no DNA. This repertoire includes approximately 10,000 distinct CDR3 sequences. The source material was CD8+ stem-like memory T cells (TSCM and TCM) sorted from PBMCs. The source is a human donor in good health. CDR3s include the opening cysteine and the closing phenylalanine or tryptophan. Each record gives: J gene, clone size, V gene, CDR3 protein. Clone size, where shown, is once, few, many, or a class for clones that have expanded.

J gene: TRBJ2-7
clone size: .
V gene: TRBV7-9
CDR3 protein: CASTQASAGGYEQYF

J gene: TRBJ2-7
clone size: .
V gene: TRBV9
CDR3 protein: CASSVETGGFEQYF

J gene: TRBJ2-7
clone size: .
V gene: TRBV30
CDR3 protein: CAWSSQTPYEQYF

J gene: TRBJ1-2
clone size: .
V gene: TRBV5-6
CDR3 protein: CASSFKRLWNYGYTF

J gene: TRBJ2-7
clone size: .
V gene: TRBV27
CDR3 protein: CASSPSSRGEQYF

J gene: TRBJ2-2
clone size: medium-sized
V gene: TRBV29-1
CDR3 protein: CSAVTDPNTGELFF

J gene: TRBJ2-7
clone size: medium-sized
V gene: TRBV29-1
CDR3 protein: CSALPGTSASEQYF

J gene: TRBJ2-7
clone size: .
V gene: TRBV27
CDR3 protein: CASGGGIRHEQYF

J gene: TRBJ1-4
clone size: .
V gene: TRBV3-1
CDR3 protein: CASSQDGAGEEKLFF

J gene: TRBJ1-2
clone size: .
V gene: TRBV14
CDR3 protein: CASSQRTAGLVYGYTF

J gene: TRBJ2-7
clone size: .
V gene: TRBV7-9
CDR3 protein: CASSPKTGQGEYF

J gene: TRBJ2-7
clone size: .
V gene: TRBV4-2
CDR3 protein: CASSLGDTPYEQYF

J gene: TRBJ2-5
clone size: .
V gene: TRBV3-1
CDR3 protein: CASSQGPGQGAWETQYF

J gene: TRBJ2-1
clone size: .
V gene: TRBV20-1
CDR3 protein: CSARSLGTSGAYNEQFF

J gene: TRBJ2-5
clone size: medium-sized
V gene: TRBV29-1
CDR3 protein: CSVEGGAGLAEQETQYF

J gene: TRBJ2-1
clone size: .
V gene: TRBV30
CDR3 protein: CAFRPGLEEFF

J gene: TRBJ2-5
clone size: .
V gene: TRBV12-3/TRBV12-4
CDR3 protein: CAGQAPGTETQYF

J gene: TRBJ2-7
clone size: .
V gene: TRBV29-1
CDR3 protein: CSVAATGEDSYEQYF

J gene: TRBJ2-1
clone size: .
V gene: TRBV29-1
CDR3 protein: CSVDFRTHDEQFF

J gene: TRBJ2-3
clone size: .
V gene: TRBV4-1
CDR3 protein: CASSQQTALGDTQYF

J gene: TRBJ1-4
clone size: .
V gene: TRBV16
CDR3 protein: CASSPGQSEPSEKLFF

J gene: TRBJ1-1
clone size: medium-sized
V gene: TRBV19
CDR3 protein: CASSLTGGGTEAFF